This TCR beta chain stems from a study of T cells in narcolepsy. About the research overall: Healthy controls were enrolled alongside patients with narcolepsy type 1 or type 2. Findings of the study overall: Reportedly, autoreactive clonotypes were serially detected in patients' blood but not controls'. Comparing one patient's CSF and blood CD4+ clonotypes highlighted HCRT- and TRIB2-specific autoreactive clonotypes. Autoreactive clone sequences were missing from some blood memory CD4+ repertoires.

The V gene lost 3 bases and the J gene lost 4 bases, with 5 bases spanning the gap. The CDR3 consists of 12 residues. CDR1 and CDR2 from the germline V gene are SGHRS and YFSETQ. This clone was detected only once. What it binds is unknown. TCRdb's copy holds only in-frame clones and misses some; the assay was immunoSEQ multiplex PCR. The table has 25,000 to 35,000 clones, roughly four fifths seen once. What was sequenced was CD45RA- memory CD4+ T cells from PBMCs. The chain couples TRBV5-1 to TRBJ1-3; D uncertain. The sequence was obtained from a human donor with narcolepsy. The CDR3 region has the DNA TGCGCCAGCAGCTCCGGAGGAAACACCATATATTTT. Its translation: CASSSGGNTIYF.